One sample yielded the 32 T cell receptor beta chains listed below, sequenced in a study of technical replicates of blood from several donors. Here immunoSEQ multiplex PCR was the method, and the copy in TCRdb shows in-frame clones only, minus some. The sample includes 64,000 or so clones, roughly 86% seen only once; the top ten take roughly 5%. Material for sequencing was PBMCs. The receptors shown here come from a human donor in good health. Some clones in this sample may be carry-over from other donors' samples.

This chain links TRBV7-6 with TRBJ2-5; maybe TRBD2 (6 bases). CDR1 is SGHVS and CDR2 is FNYEAQ in the germline V gene. V lost 1 base and J lost 5, with 20 bases in between. The CDR3 covers 17 residues. CDR3 region: CASSLGSVGGSQETQYF. The CDR3 DNA reads as TGTGCCAGCAGCTTAGGGTCGGTGGGAGGTTCACAGGAGACCCAGTACTTC.

V and J are TRBV15 and TRBJ2-7, with 8 bases identical to TRBD1. V dropped 0 bases and J dropped 7; count of bases not matched to a gene: 5. The CDR3 contains 14 residues. The germline V gene has CDR1 LNHNV and CDR2 YYDKDF (reference sequence). The CDR3 coding sequence is TGTGCCACCAGCAGAGATCGGGGACAGGATGAGCAGTACTTC. Its protein product is CATSRDRGQDEQYF. The full variable domain, with the rest looked up from reference TRBV15 and TRBJ2-7, is DAMVIQNPRYQVTQFGKPVTLSCSQTLNHNVMYWYQQKSSQAPKLLFHYYDKDFNNEADTPDNFQSRRPNTSFCFLDIRSPGLGDTAMYLCATSRDRGQDEQYFGPGTRLTVT.

The chain has TRBV27 and TRBJ2-6; D gene unclear. With 6 bases removed from V and 2 bases from J, the gap between germline ends came to 14 bases. Germline assignment: CDR1 MNHEY and CDR2 SMNVEV (reference sequence). The CDR3 runs to 16 residues. CDR3 sequence reads: CASSVFIGTGANVLTF. The CDR3 DNA reads as TGTGCCAGCAGCGTTTTTATCGGTACTGGGGCCAACGTCCTGACTTTC.

The chain is built from TRBV2 and TRBJ2-3; 8 positions match TRBD2. The V segment lost 5 bases and the J segment 2 bases; nucleotides outside the gene matches: 6. The CDR3 sequence is 15 residues long. Germline V gene sequence: CDR1 SNHLY, CDR2 FYNNEI. The CDR3 bases are TGTGCCAGCAGTAAGCCAGCGGGGGCCACAGATACGCAGTATTTT. This codes for CASSKPAGATDTQYF.

This clone was seen a handful of times. The rearrangement joins TRBV7-9 to TRBJ1-3, with a tentative D call TRBD1 (5 bases). V was trimmed by 5 bases and J by 3 bases, leaving 20 bases between them. The CDR3 is made up of 17 amino acids. Per germline, CDR1 SEHNR and CDR2 FQNEAQ (reference sequence). The CDR3 spells CASSPRFRVNGGNTIYF. The CDR3 region has the DNA TGTGCCAGCAGCCCTAGGTTCAGGGTAAATGGTGGAAACACCATATATTTT. Full variable domain (remainder filled in from reference TRBV7-9 and TRBJ1-3): DTGVSQNPRHKITKRGQNVTFRCDPISEHNRLYWYRQTLGQGPEFLTYFQNEAQLEKSRLLSDRFSAERPKGSFSTLEIQRTEQGDSAMYLCASSPRFRVNGGNTIYFGEGSWLTVV.

This clone was seen a single time. The chain couples TRBV5-1 to TRBJ2-1; 9 bases agree with TRBD1. The length of the CDR3 is 15 residues. The V and J ends lost 0 bases and 9 bases, in that order; junction bases with no gene match: 7. Germline V gives CDR1 SGHRS, CDR2 YFSETQ. The CDR3 loop is CASSLGLGGQGEQFF. Written as DNA, the CDR3 is TGCGCCAGCAGCTTGGGCCTCGGGGGACAGGGTGAGCAGTTCTTC.

The chain combines TRBV4-3 with TRBJ1-2; 7 bases line up with TRBD1. The CDR3 is 15 amino acids. V lost 0 bases and J lost 4; bases outside the gene matches: 5. Germline CDR1 is LGHNA and CDR2 is YSLEER. This CDR3 reads CASSQETGATYGYTF. The DNA for the CDR3 is TGCGCCAGCAGCCAAGAAACAGGGGCGACCTATGGCTACACCTTC.

The gene calls are TRBV2 and TRBJ2-5; tentatively, D is TRBD2 (6 bases). Trimming removed 7 bases from V and 1 base from J, with 13 bases in between. The CDR3 runs to 14 residues. CDR1 SNHLY and CDR2 FYNNEI come from the germline V gene. The CDR3 here is CASIPWGVQETQYF. DNA of the CDR3: TGTGCCAGCATCCCTTGGGGGGTCCAAGAGACCCAGTACTTC.

The chain carries TRBV19 and TRBJ2-2; D might be TRBD2 (5 bases). Germline V gene lookup returns CDR1 LNHDA and CDR2 SQIVND (reference sequence). The CDR3 sequence is 16 residues long. Trimming removed 5 bases from V and 7 bases from J, with 20 bases in between. CDR3 nucleotide sequence: TGTGCCAGTAGTCCGCGGAGGCCAGACGGTGGCGGGGAGCTGTTTTTT. The encoded protein is CASSPRRPDGGGELFF.

The CDR3 here is CASSFQVSRMVYGYTF. CDR3 nucleotide sequence: TGTGCCAGCAGCTTCCAAGTGAGCAGGATGGTCTATGGCTACACCTTC. The rearrangement links TRBV7-9 to TRBJ1-2; D is ambiguous. Germline CDR1 reads SEHNR; CDR2 reads FQNEAQ (reference sequence). This CDR3 spans 16 amino acids. V gave up 3 bases and J gave up 4 bases, with 18 bases separating them.

This sequence joins TRBV13 and TRBJ2-6; 8 bases are a match to TRBD2. The CDR3 is 17 amino acids. Unmatched junction bases numbered 5, after V lost 4 bases and J lost 0 bases. The germline CDR1 and CDR2 sequences are PRHDT and FYEKMQ (reference sequence). This CDR3 reads CASSSLAGISGANVLTF. The CDR3, as DNA: TGTGCCAGCAGCTCCTTAGCGGGGATCTCTGGGGCCAACGTCCTGACTTTC.

The chain carries TRBV7-2 and TRBJ2-7, with 10 bases identical to TRBD2. CDR1 SGHTA and CDR2 FQGNSA come from the germline V gene. V lost 5 bases to trimming and J lost 0 bases; unmatched junction nucleotides: 4. This CDR3 is built from 15 residues. The CDR3 bases are TGTGCCAGCAGCGAGGCTAGCGGGAGCTCCTACGAGCAGTACTTC. Translating gives CASSEASGSSYEQYF.

The chain employs TRBV4-1 and TRBJ2-1; 7 positions match TRBD2. This CDR3 has 14 amino acids. Germline V gene data show CDR1 as MGHRA and CDR2 as YSYEKL. Losses at the gene ends were 5 bases for V and 6 bases for J; bases not matched to a gene: 7. The CDR3 DNA reads as TGCGCCAGCAGCGGGAGGGCGGGAGCCAATGAGCAGTTCTTC. Translation: CASSGRAGANEQFF.

CDR3 bases: TGTGCCAGCAGCCAAGTGGACATCGCAAATGAAGCTTTCTTT. As protein: CASSQVDIANEAFF. This chain connects TRBV14 to TRBJ1-1, with D perhaps TRBD1 (5 bases). V was shortened by 1 base and J by 7 bases, with 13 bases between the two germline ends. CDR3 size: 14 residues. Germline CDR1 is SGHDN and CDR2 is FVKESK.

The chain uses TRBV4-1 and TRBJ1-1; 10 bases are shared with TRBD1. V shed 2 bases and J 0 bases; nucleotides not matched to a gene: 6. This CDR3 has 17 residues. The germline CDR1 and CDR2 sequences are MGHRA and YSYEKL. CDR3 residues: CASSQKLTGGLNTEAFF. The CDR3 nucleotides are TGCGCCAGCAGCCAAAAATTGACAGGGGGCTTGAACACTGAAGCTTTCTTT.

The V call is TRBV7-6, the J call TRBJ2-5; 10 bases match TRBD2. J was trimmed by 4 bases and V by 4 bases; bases with no gene match: 18. The CDR3 has 19 amino acids. CDR1 and CDR2 (germline): SGHVS, FNYEAQ. The CDR3 coding sequence is TGTGCCAGCAGCTCAAAGGGCCTAGCGGGAGTAAGGGGGAGAGAGACCCAGTACTTC. This encodes CASSSKGLAGVRGRETQYF.

This chain connects TRBV29-1 to TRBJ2-3; TRBD1 matches at 7 bases. CDR1 and CDR2 (germline): SQVTM, ANQGSEA. Trimming removed 7 bases from V and 3 bases from J; junction bases left unmatched: 7. This CDR3 is built from 13 residues. The CDR3 sequence: CSAQGQLTDTQYF. CDR3 coding DNA: TGCAGCGCCCAGGGACAGCTAACAGATACGCAGTATTTT.

The chain couples TRBV20-1 to TRBJ1-4; D remains unclear. The V end lost 7 bases, the J end lost 8 bases, and 11 bases lay between the germline ends. CDR3 length: 11 amino acids. Germline V CDR1 and CDR2: DFQATT, SNEGSKA (reference sequence). Written as DNA, the CDR3 is TGCAGTGTGAGGGTGGGCGAAAAACTGTTTTTT. It specifies CSVRVGEKLFF.

This clone was seen a few times. This chain links TRBV5-1 with TRBJ1-4; D is undetermined. Between the trimmed V and J ends, which lost 3 bases and 0 bases, there was a span of 6 bases. The CDR3 contains 14 residues. The germline V gene encodes CDR1 SGHRS and CDR2 YFSETQ. CDR3 sequence reads: CASSSTTTNEKLFF. The CDR3 bases are TGCGCCAGCAGCTCCACAACAACTAATGAAAAACTGTTTTTT.

The chain couples TRBV5-1 to TRBJ2-7; 7 bases match TRBD2. The V segment lost 0 bases and the J segment 3 bases; nucleotides outside the gene matches: 6. This CDR3 region has 15 residues. Germline assignment: CDR1 SGHRS and CDR2 YFSETQ. As DNA, the CDR3 is TGCGCCAGCAGCTTGGGACTAGCAACGCTCTACGAGCAGTACTTC. This codes for CASSLGLATLYEQYF.

This clone has only a few counts. This chain joins TRBV4-2 and TRBJ1-2; unclear D gene. The germline V and J ends were trimmed by 0 bases and 8 bases, with 13 bases remaining between them. Germline CDR1 LGHNA, CDR2 YNFKEQ. The CDR3 covers 14 residues. CDR3 residues: CASSQDLVSRGYTF. Written as DNA, the CDR3 is TGTGCCAGCAGCCAAGATCTAGTCTCCCGCGGCTACACCTTC.

This chain connects TRBV6-6 to TRBJ2-7; D call uncertain. Germline assignment: CDR1 MNHNY and CDR2 SVGAGI (reference sequence). V gave up 6 bases and J gave up 4 bases, with 10 bases separating them. This CDR3 has 12 residues. The CDR3 is CASRAESYEQYF. The CDR3 nucleotides are TGTGCCAGCAGGGCGGAATCGTACGAGCAGTACTTC.

V gene TRBV27 combines with J gene TRBJ1-2, with 7 bases identical to TRBD1. From germline, CDR1 is MNHEY and CDR2 SMNVEV (reference sequence). Trimming removed 6 bases from V and 4 bases from J; junction bases left unmatched: 8. CDR3 length equals 14 residues. CDR3 sequence (DNA): TGTGCCAGCAGCCGAGACAGGGTAGGCTATGGCTACACCTTC. Translation gives CASSRDRVGYGYTF.

The chain links TRBV6-4 to TRBJ2-7; the match to TRBD2 covers 12 bases. Germline CDR1 is MRHNA and CDR2 is SNTAGT. The CDR3 is 14 residues long. V lost 10 bases to trimming and J lost 1 base; unmatched junction nucleotides: 5. The chain's CDR3 is CANILAGGSYEQYF. CDR3 nucleotides: TGTGCCAACATACTAGCGGGAGGTTCCTACGAGCAGTACTTC.

The chain employs TRBV10-3 and TRBJ2-2, with a weak D call TRBD2 (5 bases). Germline loops: CDR1 ENHRY, CDR2 SYGVKD. CDR3 size: 15 residues. Trimming cost V 3 bases and J 5 bases, with 13 bases left between them. The CDR3 nucleotides read TGTGCCATCAGTGATCTGCCGGGAAGTACCGGGGAGCTGTTTTTT. Translated, it gives CAISDLPGSTGELFF.

The chain has TRBV11-1 and TRBJ1-2; D might be TRBD1 (6 bases). The V and J ends lost 5 bases and 4 bases respectively, with 17 bases between them. The germline V gene has CDR1 SGHAT and CDR2 FQDESV (reference sequence). The CDR3 covers 15 residues. As DNA, the CDR3 is TGTGCCAGCAGCAAAGGGGGTCAGGGGAGCTATGGCTACACCTTC. Its protein product is CASSKGGQGSYGYTF.

J is TRBJ1-1 and V is TRBV7-9, with a possible D match to TRBD1 (5 bases). Germline CDR1 is SEHNR and CDR2 is FQNEAQ (reference sequence). The CDR3 contains 14 residues. V shed 3 bases and J shed 3 bases, with 11 bases lying between them. The CDR3 here is CASSFGQGDTEAFF. The CDR3 DNA is TGTGCCAGCAGCTTCGGTCAGGGTGACACTGAAGCTTTCTTT.

This chain uses TRBV5-1 with TRBJ2-3; TRBD2 might be the D (6 bases). Germline loops: CDR1 SGHRS, CDR2 YFSETQ. V lost 4 bases and J 6 bases, leaving 15 bases between the germline ends. This CDR3 region has 14 residues. CDR3: CASSQLAWADTQYF. The CDR3 region has the DNA TGCGCCAGCAGCCAACTAGCCTGGGCGGATACGCAGTATTTT.

Only one count was recorded for this clone. This chain uses TRBV6-1 with TRBJ2-7, with D perhaps TRBD1 (6 bases). The CDR3 totals 13 residues. Germline-derived CDR1 and CDR2 are MNHNS and SASEGT. V was shortened by 4 bases and J by 2 bases, with 9 bases between the two germline ends. CDR3 region: CASSGGQPYEQYF. CDR3 in DNA: TGTGCCAGCAGTGGAGGACAGCCCTACGAGCAGTACTTC.

The chain employs TRBV2 and TRBJ2-1; tentatively, D is TRBD1 (6 bases). CDR3 size: 13 residues. In germline, CDR1 is SNHLY, CDR2 FYNNEI. V lost 7 bases and J 7 bases, leaving 14 bases between the germline ends. The CDR3 coding sequence is TGTGCCAGCAAGCAAGGACAGAATAATGAGCAGTTCTTC. Its protein is CASKQGQNNEQFF.

In regard to this clone: A read error may produce the germline difference seen at one junction end. This chain connects TRBV6-1 to TRBJ2-7; D may be TRBD2 (6 bases). Germline V gene lookup returns CDR1 MNHNS and CDR2 SASEGT. This CDR3 contains 15 residues. CDR3 sequence (DNA): TGTGCCAGCAGCGAAGCCGGGAGCGGACCCTACGAGCAGTACTTC. Its translation: CASSEAGSGPYEQYF.

This chain uses TRBV7-2 with TRBJ2-7; possibly TRBD2 for D (7 bases). The CDR3 spans 16 residues. Between the trimmed V and J ends, which lost 0 bases and 4 bases, there was a span of 16 bases. CDR1 SGHTA and CDR2 FQGNSA come from the germline V gene. CDR3: CASSLAGWGGSYEQYF. The CDR3, as DNA: TGTGCCAGCAGCTTAGCGGGGTGGGGGGGCTCTTACGAGCAGTACTTC.